The present TCR beta chain was sequenced within a study of shared clonotypes between healthy human individuals. Findings and caveats of the study: Lower generation probabilities were found for non-shared clonotypes than for those shared by all four donors. Sorted-subset sequencing was shown by rarefaction to be incomplete despite large depth.

About this clone itself: Its specificity is not known.

TCRdb keeps only in-frame clones here, not all; method: immunoSEQ multiplex PCR. This table has about 1 million clones, about 74% appearing once. CDR1 is SNHLY and CDR2 is FYNNEI in the germline V gene. Trimming stripped 4 bases from V and 6 bases from J, with 10 bases between. The CDR3 is made up of 14 amino acids. The sequencing input was memory CD4+ T cells sorted from blood. The subset is: CD45RA-negative fraction. The sequence was obtained from a young man in good health. The V and J genes are TRBV2 and TRBJ1-6; a possible D gene is TRBD1 (6 bases). CDR3 region: CASSAGASNSPLHF. The CDR3 DNA follows: TGTGCCAGCAGTGCAGGGGCCTCTAATTCACCCCTCCACTTT.